These T cell receptor beta chains were read from a single sample in a study of shared clonotypes between healthy human individuals. Only in-frame clones appear in the TCRdb table, and some are missing; sequencing was by immunoSEQ multiplex PCR. Of more than 2 million clones listed, almost 96% are singletons. Sequenced sample: naive CD4+ T cells sorted from blood. The origin of the receptors is a man aged 18 to 30 in good health. CDR3s include the opening cysteine and the closing phenylalanine or tryptophan. Fields, in order: V gene, D gene, J gene, clone size, CDR3 DNA, CDR3 protein. The D gene is left open where the match is weak. Not every row has a clone size; where given, it reads once, few, many or a size class.

TRBV7-7	TRBD1	TRBJ2-2	NA	TGTGCTAGCAGCTTACAGGGGGAAGGGAGCACCGGGGAGCTGTTTTTT	CASSLQGEGSTGELFF
TRBV6-5	TRBD1	TRBJ2-7	NA	TGTGCCAGCAGTTACCGGGACAGGCCCCGCGAGCAGTACTTC	CASSYRDRPREQYF
TRBV30	TRBD2	TRBJ2-2	NA	TGTGCCTGGGGTTCTCCCGGGACTAGCAACACCGGGGAGCTGTTTTTT	CAWGSPGTSNTGELFF
TRBV7-8	NA	TRBJ2-7	NA	TGTGCCAGCAGCTTAAGGGGGGGCACCTCTTCCTACGAGCAGTACTTC	CASSLRGGTSSYEQYF
TRBV27	NA	TRBJ2-1	NA	TGTGCCAGCCGTTCCTTACTACCCTACAATGAGCAGTTCTTC	CASRSLLPYNEQFF
TRBV5-4	NA	TRBJ1-4	NA	TGTGCCAGCAGCTTTCTCGGGGGTTCTAATGAAAAACTGTTTTTT	CASSFLGGSNEKLFF
TRBV29-1	NA	TRBJ1-1	NA	TGCAGCGTTGAAGGAGGGCGTGAAGCTTTCTTT	CSVEGGREAFF
TRBV5-1	NA	TRBJ2-5	NA	TGCGCCAGCAGCTTAGAATTAGGGCCCCAAGAGACCCAGTACTTC	CASSLELGPQETQYF
TRBV28	NA	TRBJ1-6	NA	TGTGCCAGCAGTCGACAGGATGGGAATTCACCCCTCCACTTT	CASSRQDGNSPLHF
TRBV4-3	NA	TRBJ2-7	NA	TGCGCCAGCAGCCAAGTTTGGGAGACCATTTACGAGCAGTACTTC	CASSQVWETIYEQYF
TRBV19	NA	TRBJ2-1	NA	TGTGCCAGTACAAAGGGTGAGAGAAGTGAGCAGTTCTTC	CASTKGERSEQFF
TRBV14	TRBD1	TRBJ1-1	NA	TGTGCCAGCAGCCAAGGGACAGGGGGTCGGACTGAAGCTTTCTTT	CASSQGTGGRTEAFF
TRBV5-1	TRBD2	TRBJ2-1	NA	TGCGCCAGCAGCTTGTGGGCTAGCGGGAAGGGTGAGCAGTTCTTC	CASSLWASGKGEQFF
TRBV2	TRBD1	TRBJ1-2	NA	TGTGCCAGCAGCCCGGGACAGACATATGGCTACACCTTC	CASSPGQTYGYTF
TRBV4-3	NA	TRBJ2-1	NA	TGCGCCAGCAGCCAAGAACAAGCCTCCTCCTACAATGAGCAGTTCTTC	CASSQEQASSYNEQFF
TRBV19	TRBD1	TRBJ1-1	NA	TGTGCCAGTAGTATCGGAACAGGGGAGAACACTGAAGCTTTCTTT	CASSIGTGENTEAFF
TRBV6-5	NA	TRBJ1-5	NA	TGTGCCAGCAGTTACACGATCATTAGCAATCAGCCCCAGCATTTT	CASSYTIISNQPQHF
TRBV5-8	NA	TRBJ1-2	many	TGTGCCAGCGGAGCCCGGGACACGACTATTAAGAGAACGTACACCTTC	CASGARDTTIKRTYTF
TRBV6-1	NA	TRBJ1-1	NA	TGTGCCAGCACTCTAAGGGGGAACACTGAAGCTTTCTTT	CASTLRGNTEAFF
TRBV5-1	TRBD1	TRBJ1-4	NA	TGCGCCAGCACCTGGACAGGAGGGTCGGCTAATGAAAAACTGTTTTTT	CASTWTGGSANEKLFF
TRBV6-6	TRBD1	TRBJ2-1	once	TGTGCCAGCAGTTACGAGACAGGGTTTTGGAATGAGCAGTTCTTC	CASSYETGFWNEQFF
TRBV10-2	TRBD1	TRBJ1-5	NA	TGCGCCAGCAGCGCCTCGGACAGGGCTGGCAATCAGCCCCAGCATTTT	CASSASDRAGNQPQHF
TRBV2	TRBD2	TRBJ2-1	once	TGTGCCAGCAGTGAAAAAGCGGGGGGCAATGAGCAGTTCTTC	CASSEKAGGNEQFF
TRBV2	TRBD1	TRBJ2-5	NA	TGTGCCAGCAGGAGGGGGCAGCAAGAGACCCAGTACTTC	CASRRGQQETQYF
TRBV5-1	TRBD1	TRBJ2-3	NA	TGCGCCAGCAGAAGGGGGCACGAGGGCACAGATACGCAGTATTTT	CASRRGHEGTDTQYF
TRBV19	NA	TRBJ1-6	NA	TGTGCCAGTAAACCGGGAGTCGGTTCTTCACCCCTCCACTTT	CASKPGVGSSPLHF
TRBV5-6	TRBD1	TRBJ1-1	NA	TGTGCCAGCAGCTTTTGGGACAGGGGAAGGAACACTGAAGCTTTCTTT	CASSFWDRGRNTEAFF
TRBV5-1	TRBD2	TRBJ2-3	NA	TGCGCCAGCAGCTCAGTACCTAGCGGGAGTGTCGCAGATACGCAGTATTTT	CASSSVPSGSVADTQYF
TRBV6-6	NA	TRBJ1-1	once	TGTGCCAGCAGTGGGGTCCAGGGGAACACTGAAGCTTTCTTT	CASSGVQGNTEAFF
TRBV7-2	TRBD1	TRBJ2-5	NA	TGTGCCAGCAGCCCCCACAGGGGAAAGTATGGAGAGACCCAGTACTTC	CASSPHRGKYGETQYF
TRBV7-9	NA	TRBJ2-3	NA	TGTGCCAGCAGCTTACAGCCAAGCACAGATACGCAGTATTTT	CASSLQPSTDTQYF
TRBV4-1	NA	TRBJ2-2	NA	TGCGCCAGCAGCCAAGAATCTACCGGGGCCGGGGAGCTGTTTTTT	CASSQESTGAGELFF
TRBV5-1	TRBD2	TRBJ2-5	NA	TGCGCCAGCAGCTTGGGTCTGGCGGGAGGTGGAGAAGAGACCCAGTACTTC	CASSLGLAGGGEETQYF
TRBV28	NA	TRBJ1-1	NA	TGTGCCAGCAGTCACCGGGACATAGGGAACACTGAAGCTTTCTTT	CASSHRDIGNTEAFF
TRBV30	NA	TRBJ2-2	NA	TGTGCCTGGAGGCGGGGGCAGGCCACCGGGGAGCTGTTTTTT	CAWRRGQATGELFF
TRBV18	NA	TRBJ2-5	NA	TGTGCCAGCTCCCGTGACCTTCAAGAGACCCAGTACTTC	CASSRDLQETQYF
TRBV27	TRBD1	TRBJ1-3	NA	TGTGCCAGCAGTCCCGGGACAGGGTTCCTTCGGGGTAACACCATATATTTT	CASSPGTGFLRGNTIYF
TRBV18	TRBD1	TRBJ2-7	NA	TGTGCCAGCTCATCGGGACAGGTCGCCCAGTACGAGCAGTACTTC	CASSSGQVAQYEQYF
TRBV2	NA	TRBJ2-5	once	TGTGCCACCCTGGGCGAGCGGGCGGCGAGGGAGACCCAGTACTTC	CATLGERAARETQYF
TRBV18	NA	TRBJ2-1	NA	TGTGCCAGCTCACCCGGGACCCTGAGTGGCCGTTCTACGAACAATGAGCAGTTCTTC	CASSPGTLSGRSTNNEQFF
TRBV5-1	NA	TRBJ2-2	NA	TGCGCCAGCAGCTTGGGGAGCGTGACCACCGGGGAGCTGTTTTTT	CASSLGSVTTGELFF
TRBV6-1	TRBD1	TRBJ2-5	NA	TGTGCCAGCAGTGCCGACAGGGTTGAAGAGACCCAGTACTTC	CASSADRVEETQYF
TRBV9	TRBD1	TRBJ1-2	once	TGTGCCAGCAGCGTAGGGTACAGGGGAGGTGGTGGCTACACCTTC	CASSVGYRGGGGYTF